Listed below are T cell receptor beta chains from one sample, sequenced in a study of cytomegalovirus exposure and HLA in healthy donors. Assay used: immunoSEQ multiplex PCR; TCRdb lists only in-frame clones, some missing. This table has about 160,000 clones, about nine tenths appearing once. The sequenced sample consisted of PBMCs. The receptors stem from a young man in good health and CMV-seropositive. Both conserved end residues are part of each CDR3.

len: 14; j_gene: TRBJ1-2; v_gene: TRBV15; CDR3aa: CATSSWGQSYGYTF
len: 16; j_gene: TRBJ2-1; v_gene: TRBV19; CDR3aa: CASSIGLAGSYNEQFF
len: 14; j_gene: TRBJ2-1; v_gene: TRBV5-6; CDR3aa: CASSRLAEYNEQFF
len: 13; j_gene: TRBJ2-5; v_gene: TRBV15; CDR3aa: CATGRQIQETQYF
len: 13; j_gene: TRBJ1-2; v_gene: TRBV29-1; CDR3aa: CSATGQGFYGYTF
len: 16; j_gene: TRBJ2-3; v_gene: TRBV18; CDR3aa: CASSRQGGGGTDTQYF
len: 18; j_gene: TRBJ1-1; v_gene: TRBV7-9; CDR3aa: CASSLAYRPSGGGTEAFF
len: 13; j_gene: TRBJ2-1; v_gene: TRBV4-1; CDR3aa: CASSQLLAGAEFF
len: 16; j_gene: TRBJ2-1; v_gene: TRBV4-1; CDR3aa: CASSQGTSGSYNEQFF
len: 14; j_gene: TRBJ2-7; v_gene: TRBV18; CDR3aa: CASSPGAGTYEQYF
len: 12; j_gene: TRBJ2-3; v_gene: TRBV18; CDR3aa: CASSPYTDTQYF
len: 16; j_gene: TRBJ1-2; v_gene: TRBV6-6; CDR3aa: CASRPGTGGAEGGYTF
len: 14; j_gene: TRBJ1-4; v_gene: TRBV5-4; CDR3aa: CASSPGQGGEKLFF
len: 11; j_gene: TRBJ1-1; v_gene: TRBV19; CDR3aa: CAGVQSTEAFF
len: 13; j_gene: TRBJ2-7; v_gene: TRBV27; CDR3aa: CASSPGASYEQYF
len: 15; j_gene: TRBJ1-1; v_gene: TRBV5-1; CDR3aa: CASKVGGGANTEAFF
len: 16; j_gene: TRBJ2-7; v_gene: TRBV5-1; CDR3aa: CASSLAEGLDSYEQYF
len: 15; j_gene: TRBJ1-2; v_gene: TRBV11-3; CDR3aa: CASSFHMTGSDGYTF
len: 14; j_gene: TRBJ1-1; v_gene: TRBV6-5; CDR3aa: CASSYAQGYTEAFF
len: 13; j_gene: TRBJ1-1; v_gene: TRBV7-6; CDR3aa: CASSQTGGTEAFF
len: 17; j_gene: TRBJ2-3; v_gene: TRBV4-2; CDR3aa: CASSPEGAGGSTDTQYF
len: 14; j_gene: TRBJ2-7; v_gene: TRBV5-1; CDR3aa: CASSRGGASYEQYF
len: 15; j_gene: TRBJ2-1; v_gene: TRBV28; CDR3aa: CASSPGGQGTNEQFF
len: 13; j_gene: TRBJ1-2; v_gene: TRBV5-4; CDR3aa: CASSTGGDYGYTF
len: 15; j_gene: TRBJ2-7; v_gene: TRBV28; CDR3aa: CASSFTQGRNYEQYF
len: 22; j_gene: TRBJ2-3; v_gene: TRBV27; CDR3aa: CASSLSFLSGQGSTSSTDTQYF